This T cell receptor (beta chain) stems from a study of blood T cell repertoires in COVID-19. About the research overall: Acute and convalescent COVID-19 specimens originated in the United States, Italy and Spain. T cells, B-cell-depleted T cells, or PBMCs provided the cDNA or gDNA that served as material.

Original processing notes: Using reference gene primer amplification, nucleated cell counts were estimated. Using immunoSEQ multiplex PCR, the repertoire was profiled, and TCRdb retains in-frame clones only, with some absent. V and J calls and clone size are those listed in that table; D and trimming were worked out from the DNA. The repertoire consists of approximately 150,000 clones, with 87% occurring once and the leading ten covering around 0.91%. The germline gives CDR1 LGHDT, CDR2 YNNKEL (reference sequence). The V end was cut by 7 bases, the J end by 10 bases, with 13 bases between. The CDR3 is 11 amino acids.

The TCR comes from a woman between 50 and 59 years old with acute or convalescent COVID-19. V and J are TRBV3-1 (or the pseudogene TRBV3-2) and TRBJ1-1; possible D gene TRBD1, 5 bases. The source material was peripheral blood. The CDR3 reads CASMEGRVAFF. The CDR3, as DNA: TGTGCCAGCATGGAAGGCAGGGTAGCTTTCTTT.